This TCR beta chain was identified during a study of CD4 and CD8 cells across lung adenocarcinoma regions. Germline CDR1 is MNHEY and CDR2 is SMNVEV (reference sequence). CDR3 length: 17 amino acids. TCRdb analysed the PCR reads with MiXCR anew, one entry per CDR3 protein. The sample contains some 14,000 distinct CDR3 sequences, 35% to 55% of which appear only once. With respect to this clonotype: Its ends do not fully match the called genes, so a read error is possible.

Samples came from patients with localized non-small cell lung adenocarcinoma. The sample was CD4+ T cells from the center of a lung tumor. This sequence originates from a male donor with lung adenocarcinoma. The CD4 and CD8 labels of this study may be unreliable. V gene TRBV27 combines with J gene TRBJ2-5, with D possibly called TRBD1 or TRBD2 (5 bases each). The CDR3 loop is CASSAGRGACDPETQYF. CDR3 nucleotide sequence: TGTGCCAGCAGTGCGGGCCGAGGGGCCTGTGACCCAGAGACGCAGTACTTC.